Following are 15 T cell receptor beta chains from one sample sequenced in a study of tumor-infiltrating lymphocytes in primary liver carcinoma. RNA and DNA were co-extracted from about 19-30 mg of unsorted bulk tissue. TCR beta cDNA was reverse-transcribed from roughly 520 ng of total RNA. The reaction used a constant-region primer and ProtoScript II reverse transcriptase. Slightly modified ARM-PCR served as the procedure for the TCR beta libraries. These libraries came from three rounds of nested multiplex PCR. With TRBV1-TRBV30 forward primers and a C-beta reverse primer, the first two PCR rounds were run for 10 cycles each. TCRdb called the multiplex PCR reads again in MiXCR, with one record for every CDR3 protein. The table includes more than 95,000 distinct CDR3 sequences, about four fifths detected once. The material sequenced was liver tumor tissue from sampling region 3. Noted subset: tumor region T3, left-lateral pole. The source is a man in his forties or fifties with primary liver carcinoma and hepatitis B virus infection.

V and J are TRBV6-2 or TRBV6-3 and TRBJ1-5, with D hard to call. The length of the CDR3 is 15 residues. Looked up from germline, CDR1 is MNHEY and CDR2 is SVGEGT. The V end was cut by 3 bases, the J end by 3 bases, with 12 bases between. The CDR3 protein is CASSYSRLPNQPQHF. CDR3 bases: TGTGCCAGCAGTTATTCGAGGCTCCCCAATCAGCCCCAGCATTTT.

The V and J genes are TRBV12-5 and TRBJ2-5; D gene ambiguous. The germline CDR1 and CDR2 sequences are LGHNT and FRNRAP. CDR3 size: 16 residues. CDR3: CNSGFPIGSREETQYF. The CDR3 DNA is TGTAATAGTGGTTTCCCCATTGGGTCGAGAGAAGAGACCCAGTACTTC.

On this clonotype: Its ends do not fully match the called genes, so a read error is possible. The chain links TRBV10-3 to TRBJ2-5, with TRBD1 matching 7 bases. Germline CDR1 reads ENHRY; CDR2 reads SYGVKD. CDR3 length: 14 residues. In DNA form, the CDR3 reads TGTACCATCAGTGAGCCGGGACAGTCAAAGAGCCAGTACTTC. Residues: CTISEPGQSKSQYF.

The chain carries TRBV6-1 and TRBJ2-3; D unresolved. The CDR3 runs 12 residues. CDR1 MNHNS and CDR2 SASEGT come from the germline V gene. CDR3 bases: TGTACCTGCAAGCCCTGCACAGATACGCAGTATTTT. Translating it yields CTCKPCTDTQYF.

As concerns this clonotype: The junction departs from the called germline gene at one end, perhaps through a read error. The chain combines TRBV6-5 with TRBJ1-5; a weak D match, TRBD1 (6 bases). Germline-derived CDR1 and CDR2 are MNHEY and SVGAGI. The length of the CDR3 is 13 residues. CDR3 coding DNA: TGTGCCAGCAGTTTACAGGGTAATCATCCCCAGCATTTT. Residues: CASSLQGNHPQHF.

Notes on this clonotype: Germline is not matched at one junction end, which may reflect a read error. This sequence joins TRBV6-5 and TRBJ2-3, with 12 bases identical to TRBD2. This CDR3 has 15 residues. Germline loops: CDR1 MNHEY, CDR2 SVGAGI. The CDR3 coding sequence is TGTGTCAGCAATTCAGGACTAGCGGGAACAGATACACAGTATTTT. It is translated as CVSNSGLAGTDTQYF.

Remarks on this clonotype: Compared with germline, one end of the junction differs, possibly owing to a read error. The chain couples TRBV6-2 or TRBV6-3 to TRBJ2-7, with 9 bases matching TRBD1. The CDR3 totals 17 residues. In germline, CDR1 is MNHEY, CDR2 SVGEGT. The CDR3 is CVSSSQSPGTGMYEQYF. CDR3 bases: TGTGTCAGCAGTTCACAATCCCCCGGGACAGGGATGTACGAGCAGTACTTC.

The chain couples TRBV6-1 to TRBJ2-6; no firm D call. The CDR3 consists of 16 residues. The germline gives CDR1 MNHNS, CDR2 SASEGT. Trimming shortened V by 2 bases and J by 6 bases, and 14 bases separated the two germline ends. The CDR3 is CASSEQPKTEANVLTF. The CDR3 DNA follows: TGTGCCAGCAGTGAACAGCCCAAGACTGAGGCCAACGTCCTGACTTTC.

This clonotype showed up many times. The chain combines TRBV28 with TRBJ1-2, with D tentatively TRBD1 (5 bases). The V gene's germline CDR1 is MDHEN and CDR2 SYDVKM. Trimming removed 2 bases from V and 4 bases from J, with 17 bases in between. The CDR3 runs 16 residues. The CDR3 region has the DNA TGTGCCAGCAGTTTACCGGTGGCAGGGAGGAGCTATGGCTACACCTTC. Amino acids: CASSLPVAGRSYGYTF.

Concerning this clonotype itself: A read error is likely, as this CDR3 ends without the conserved phenylalanine or tryptophan. The chain recombines TRBV28 with TRBJ2-4, with D unclear. This CDR3 contains 16 residues. CDR1 and CDR2 from the germline V gene are MDHEN and SYDVKM. V lost 5 bases to trimming and J lost 2 bases, with 16 bases between them. CDR3 protein: CASSTYRAKPKNIQYL. For the CDR3, the DNA is TGTGCCAGCAGTACATACCGGGCCAAGCCCAAAAACATTCAGTACTTA.

This clonotype was detected once. An end of the junction differs from the germline gene, which may be a read error. The V and J genes are TRBV4-1 and TRBJ1-2; D gene ambiguous. CDR3 length: 20 residues. CDR1 is MGHRA and CDR2 is YSYEKL in the germline V gene. In nucleotides, the CDR3 is TGCGCCAGCAGCCAAGAGGGATACCCCCCCACTGCCCAACCTACCTATGGCTACACCTTT. Translating gives CASSQEGYPPTAQPTYGYTF.

This clonotype was observed a single time. A much larger clone differs by one base, so this may be a read error. The chain couples TRBV28 to TRBJ2-7; D call uncertain. The CDR3 contains 12 residues. Per the germline V gene, CDR1 is MDHEN and CDR2 is SYDVKM. The CDR3 here is CANSSPFYEQYF. In DNA form, the CDR3 reads TGTGCCAACAGTTCACCCTTCTACGAGCAGTACTTC.

Notes on this clonotype: Since no conserved phenylalanine or tryptophan closes the CDR3, a read error is the likely cause. It is unclear where the CDR3 begins or ends on the DNA, so no DNA is shown, and the CDR3 is as TCRdb lists it. This rearrangement joins TRBV12-3 or TRBV12-4 to TRBJ2-1; TRBD2, the D gene given by the table, was not confirmed from the DNA. The CDR3 has 15 amino acids, counting both end residues. The CDR3 loop reads CASSLQAGGPHEEFL.

About this clonotype itself: One junction end disagrees with the germline gene, perhaps due to a read error. The chain has TRBV9 and TRBJ2-3, with D unclear. CDR1 is SGDLS, CDR2 YYNGEE, per germline. The CDR3 consists of 15 residues. CDR3: CASNVAPGRTDTRYF. In DNA, the CDR3 is TGTGCCAGCAACGTAGCTCCAGGACGAACAGATACACGGTATTTT. Based on the CDR3 plus reference TRBV9 and TRBJ2-3, the full variable domain is DSGVTQTPKHLITATGQRVTLRCSPRSGDLSVYWYQQSLDQGLQFLIQYYNGEERAKGNILERFSAQQFPDLHSELNLSSLELGDSALYFCASNVAPGRTDTRYFGPGTRLTVL.

Comments on this clonotype: The junction and the germline gene differ at one end; a read error may be behind it. The V call is TRBV30, the J call TRBJ2-7, with D perhaps being TRBD1 or TRBD2 (5 bases each). The germline CDR1 and CDR2 sequences are GTSNPN and SVGIG (reference sequence). The CDR3 has 15 residues. CDR3 nucleotide sequence: TGTGCCTGGACTGTTGACGGCGGCTTGGGGGTGGAGCAGCGCTTC. It encodes CAWTVDGGLGVEQRF.